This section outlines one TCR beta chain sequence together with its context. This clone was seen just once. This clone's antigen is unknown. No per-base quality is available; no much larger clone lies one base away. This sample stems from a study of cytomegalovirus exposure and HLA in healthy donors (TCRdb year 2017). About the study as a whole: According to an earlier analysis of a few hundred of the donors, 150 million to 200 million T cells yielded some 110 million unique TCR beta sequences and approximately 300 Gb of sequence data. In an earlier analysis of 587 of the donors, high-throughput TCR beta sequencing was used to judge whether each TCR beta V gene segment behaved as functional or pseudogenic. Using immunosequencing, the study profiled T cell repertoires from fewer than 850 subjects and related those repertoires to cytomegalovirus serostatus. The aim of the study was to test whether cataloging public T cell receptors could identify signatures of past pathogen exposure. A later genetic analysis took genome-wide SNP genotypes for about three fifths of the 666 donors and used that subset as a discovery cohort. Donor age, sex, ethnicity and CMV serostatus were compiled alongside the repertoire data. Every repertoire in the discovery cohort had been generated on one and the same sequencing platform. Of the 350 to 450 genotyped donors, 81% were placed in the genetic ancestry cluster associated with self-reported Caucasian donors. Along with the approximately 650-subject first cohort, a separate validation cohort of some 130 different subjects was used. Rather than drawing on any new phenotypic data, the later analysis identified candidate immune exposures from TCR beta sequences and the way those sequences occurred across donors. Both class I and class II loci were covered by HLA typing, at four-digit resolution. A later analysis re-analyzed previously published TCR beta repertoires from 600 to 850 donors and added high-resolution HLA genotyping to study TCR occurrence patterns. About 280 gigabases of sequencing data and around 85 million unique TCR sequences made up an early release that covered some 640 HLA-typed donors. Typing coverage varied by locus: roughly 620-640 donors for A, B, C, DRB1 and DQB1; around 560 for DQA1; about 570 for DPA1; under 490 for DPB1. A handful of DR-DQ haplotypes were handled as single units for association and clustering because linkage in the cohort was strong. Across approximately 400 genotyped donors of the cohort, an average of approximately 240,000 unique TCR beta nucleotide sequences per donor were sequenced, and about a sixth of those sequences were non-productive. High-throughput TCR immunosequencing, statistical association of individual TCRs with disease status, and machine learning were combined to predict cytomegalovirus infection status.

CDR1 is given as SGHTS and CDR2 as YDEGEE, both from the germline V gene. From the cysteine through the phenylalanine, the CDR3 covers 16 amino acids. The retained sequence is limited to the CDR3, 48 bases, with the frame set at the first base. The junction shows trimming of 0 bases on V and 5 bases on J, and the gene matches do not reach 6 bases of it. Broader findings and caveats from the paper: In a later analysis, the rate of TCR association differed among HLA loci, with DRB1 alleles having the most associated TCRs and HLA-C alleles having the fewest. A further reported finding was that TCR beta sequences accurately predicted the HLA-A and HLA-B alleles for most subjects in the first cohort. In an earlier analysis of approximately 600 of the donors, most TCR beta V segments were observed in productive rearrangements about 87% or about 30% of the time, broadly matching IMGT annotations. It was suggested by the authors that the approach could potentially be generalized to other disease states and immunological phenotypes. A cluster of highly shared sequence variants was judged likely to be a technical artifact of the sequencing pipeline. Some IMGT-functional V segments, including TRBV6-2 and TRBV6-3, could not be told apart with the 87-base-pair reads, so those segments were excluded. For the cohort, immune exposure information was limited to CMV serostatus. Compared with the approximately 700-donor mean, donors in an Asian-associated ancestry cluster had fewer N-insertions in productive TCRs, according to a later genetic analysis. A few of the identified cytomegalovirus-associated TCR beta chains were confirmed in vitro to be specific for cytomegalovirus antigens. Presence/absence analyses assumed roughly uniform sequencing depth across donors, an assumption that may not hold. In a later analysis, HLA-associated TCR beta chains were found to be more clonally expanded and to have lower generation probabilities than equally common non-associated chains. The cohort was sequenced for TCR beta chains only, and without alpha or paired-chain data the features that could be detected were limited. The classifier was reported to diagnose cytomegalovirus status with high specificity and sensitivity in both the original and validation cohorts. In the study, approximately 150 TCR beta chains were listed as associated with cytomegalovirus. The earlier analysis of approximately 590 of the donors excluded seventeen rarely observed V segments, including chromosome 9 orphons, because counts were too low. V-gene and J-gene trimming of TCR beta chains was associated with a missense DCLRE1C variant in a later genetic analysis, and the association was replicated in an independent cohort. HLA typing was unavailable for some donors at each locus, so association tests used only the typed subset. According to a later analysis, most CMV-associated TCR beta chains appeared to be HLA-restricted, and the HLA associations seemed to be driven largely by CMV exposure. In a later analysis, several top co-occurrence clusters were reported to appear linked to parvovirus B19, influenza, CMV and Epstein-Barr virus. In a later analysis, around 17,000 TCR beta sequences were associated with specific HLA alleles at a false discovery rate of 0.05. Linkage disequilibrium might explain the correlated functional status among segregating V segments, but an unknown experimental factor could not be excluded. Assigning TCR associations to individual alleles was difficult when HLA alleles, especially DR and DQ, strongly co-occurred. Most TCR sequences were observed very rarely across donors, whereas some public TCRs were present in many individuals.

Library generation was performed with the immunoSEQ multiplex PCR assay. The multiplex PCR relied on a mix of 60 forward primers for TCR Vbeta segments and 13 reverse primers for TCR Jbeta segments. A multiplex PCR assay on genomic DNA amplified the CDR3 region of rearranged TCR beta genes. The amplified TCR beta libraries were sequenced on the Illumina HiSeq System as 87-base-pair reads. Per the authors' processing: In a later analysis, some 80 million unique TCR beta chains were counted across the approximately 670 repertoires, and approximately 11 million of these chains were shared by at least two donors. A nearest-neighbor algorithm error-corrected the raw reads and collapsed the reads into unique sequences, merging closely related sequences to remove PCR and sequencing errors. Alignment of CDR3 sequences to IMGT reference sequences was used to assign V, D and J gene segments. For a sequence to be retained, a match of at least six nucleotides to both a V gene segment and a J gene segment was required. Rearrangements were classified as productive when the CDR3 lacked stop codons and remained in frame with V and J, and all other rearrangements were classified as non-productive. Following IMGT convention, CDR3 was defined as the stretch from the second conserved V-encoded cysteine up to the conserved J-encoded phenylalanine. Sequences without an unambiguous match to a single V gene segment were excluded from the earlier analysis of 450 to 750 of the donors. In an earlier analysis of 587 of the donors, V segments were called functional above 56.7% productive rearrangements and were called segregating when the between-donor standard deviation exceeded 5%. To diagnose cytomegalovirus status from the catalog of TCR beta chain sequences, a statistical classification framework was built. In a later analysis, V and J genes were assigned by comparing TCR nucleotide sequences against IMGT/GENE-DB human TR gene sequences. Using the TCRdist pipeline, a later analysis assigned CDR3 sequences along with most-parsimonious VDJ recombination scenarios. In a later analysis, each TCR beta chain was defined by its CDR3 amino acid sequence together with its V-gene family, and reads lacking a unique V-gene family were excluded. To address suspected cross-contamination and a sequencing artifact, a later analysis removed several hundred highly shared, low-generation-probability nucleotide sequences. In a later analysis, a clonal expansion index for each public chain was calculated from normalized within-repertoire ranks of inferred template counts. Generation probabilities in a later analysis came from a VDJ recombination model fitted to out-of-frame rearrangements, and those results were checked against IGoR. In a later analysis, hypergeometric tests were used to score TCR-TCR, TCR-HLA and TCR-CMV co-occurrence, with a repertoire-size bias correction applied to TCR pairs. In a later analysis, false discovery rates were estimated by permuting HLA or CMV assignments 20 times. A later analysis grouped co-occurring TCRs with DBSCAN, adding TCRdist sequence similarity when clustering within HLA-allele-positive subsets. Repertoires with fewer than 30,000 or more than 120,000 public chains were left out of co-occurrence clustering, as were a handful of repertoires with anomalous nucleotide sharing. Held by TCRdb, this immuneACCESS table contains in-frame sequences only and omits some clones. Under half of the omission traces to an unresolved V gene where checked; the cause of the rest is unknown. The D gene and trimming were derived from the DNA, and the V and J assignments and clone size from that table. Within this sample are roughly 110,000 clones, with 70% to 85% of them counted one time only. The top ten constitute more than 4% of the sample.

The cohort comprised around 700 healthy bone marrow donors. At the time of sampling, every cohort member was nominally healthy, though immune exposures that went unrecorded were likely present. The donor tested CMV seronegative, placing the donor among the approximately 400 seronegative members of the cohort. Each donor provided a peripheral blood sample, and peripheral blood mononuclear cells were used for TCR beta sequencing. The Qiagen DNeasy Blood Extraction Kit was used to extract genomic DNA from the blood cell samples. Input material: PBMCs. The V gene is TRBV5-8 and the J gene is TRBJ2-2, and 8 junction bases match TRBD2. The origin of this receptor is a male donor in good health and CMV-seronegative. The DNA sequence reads TGTGCCAGCAGCTTGGTCGGGGGGGCGAGGACCGGGGAGCTGTTTTTT. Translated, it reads CASSLVGGARTGELFF. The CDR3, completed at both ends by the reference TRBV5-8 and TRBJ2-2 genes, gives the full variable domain EAGVTQSPTHLIKTRGQQATLRCSPISGHTSVYWYQQALGLGLQFLLWYDEGEERNRGNFPPRFSGRQFPNYSSELNVNALELEDSALYLCASSLVGGARTGELFFGEGSRLTVL.